These 10 T cell receptor beta chains share one sample of origin, sequenced in a study of blood T cell repertoires in COVID-19. Some clones are missing from TCRdb's copy, which holds only in-frame ones; the method was immunoSEQ multiplex PCR. The sample has approximately 130,000 clones, around 81% seen once; the top ten hold 8% to 10%. What was sequenced was peripheral blood. These receptors all come from a man aged 35 to 55 with active or convalescent COVID-19.

The J gene is TRBJ2-5, the V gene TRBV9; TRBD2 aligns across 7 bases. Germline CDR1 SGDLS, CDR2 YYNGEE. Trimming cost V 4 bases and J 1 base; bases outside gene matches: 7. This CDR3 has 15 amino acids. The CDR3, as DNA: TGTGCCAGCAGCTCCTTGGGGGGGGGCCAAGAGACCCAGTACTTC. As protein: CASSSLGGGQETQYF.

This clone was recorded a few times. V is TRBV12-3 or TRBV12-4 and J is TRBJ2-5; the match to TRBD2 covers 7 bases. The V gene end was trimmed by 3 bases and the J gene end by 3 bases; junction bases not matched to a gene: 1. CDR3 length equals 13 residues. The DNA for the CDR3 is TGTGCCAGCAGTTTTGCGGGGGAAGAGACCCAGTACTTC. Amino acid sequence: CASSFAGEETQYF.

The rearrangement joins TRBV7-2 to TRBJ2-1; 11 positions match TRBD1. The CDR3 totals 15 residues. Germline CDR1 and CDR2: SGHTA and FQGNSA. The V and J ends lost 6 bases and 5 bases, in that order; junction bases with no gene match: 6. In DNA form, the CDR3 reads TGTGCCAGCAGACTAGGGACAGGGGGTAACAATGAGCAGTTCTTC. Protein sequence: CASRLGTGGNNEQFF.

The rearrangement uses TRBV15 and TRBJ2-6; 7 bases are shared with TRBD2. J lost 0 bases, V lost 2 bases, and 7 bases had no gene match. CDR1 and CDR2 from the germline V gene are LNHNV and YYDKDF (reference sequence). The length of the CDR3 is 18 residues. The CDR3 DNA sequence: TGTGCCACCAGCAGACCCGGGGAGGGAGGCTCTGGGGCCAACGTCCTGACTTTC. It translates to CATSRPGEGGSGANVLTF.

The J gene is TRBJ1-3, the V gene TRBV3-1 (or the pseudogene TRBV3-2); D might be TRBD1 (5 bases). Trimming stripped 3 bases from V and 0 bases from J, with 9 bases between. The CDR3 totals 15 residues. Germline V gene lookup returns CDR1 LGHDT and CDR2 YNNKEL (reference sequence). This CDR3 is CASSHTGSSGNTIYF. The CDR3 coding sequence is TGTGCCAGCAGCCATACAGGAAGCTCTGGAAACACCATATATTTT.

This chain's CDR3 is CASSLSRGGQETQYF. CDR3 coding DNA: TGTGCCAGCAGCTTGAGCCGGGGAGGCCAAGAGACCCAGTACTTC. This chain connects TRBV5-6 to TRBJ2-5, with a weak D call TRBD2 (6 bases). Germline values: CDR1 SGHDT, CDR2 YYEEEE. CDR3 length: 15 residues. V shed 1 base and J shed 1 base, with 11 bases lying between them.

This clone was seen once. V gene TRBV6-5 combines with J gene TRBJ2-3; D gene uncertain. This CDR3 spans 11 amino acids. Germline V gene sequence: CDR1 MNHEY, CDR2 SVGAGI. V lost 6 bases, J lost 8 bases, and 9 bases lay in between. DNA for the CDR3: TGTGCCAGCAGCCCCAGTCGTACGCAGTATTTT. As protein: CASSPSRTQYF.

The chain combines TRBV27 with TRBJ1-1; D remains ambiguous. CDR3 length equals 11 residues. V was clipped by 6 bases and J by 7 bases, with 9 bases between them. CDR1 and CDR2 from the germline V gene are MNHEY and SMNVEV (reference sequence). The CDR3 bases are TGTGCCAGCAGGAACCGAGTTGAAGCTTTCTTT. It yields the protein CASRNRVEAFF.

This chain connects TRBV5-6 to TRBJ2-3, with a possible D match to TRBD2 (6 bases). CDR1 is SGHDT and CDR2 is YYEEEE in the germline V gene. The CDR3 sequence is 13 residues long. Trimming shortened V by 4 bases and J by 4 bases, and 10 bases separated the two germline ends. The CDR3 DNA sequence: TGTGCCAGCAGCGCAATAGCGGCAGATACGCAGTATTTT. Protein sequence: CASSAIAADTQYF.

The chain uses TRBV5-6 and TRBJ1-6, with TRBD1 matching 9 bases. The CDR3 is 16 amino acids. The V and J ends lost 4 bases and 10 bases, in that order; junction bases with no gene match: 12. CDR1 is SGHDT, CDR2 YYEEEE, per germline. The CDR3: CASSQRRDRAHSPLHF. In DNA form, the CDR3 reads TGTGCCAGCAGCCAACGCCGGGACAGGGCTCACTCACCCCTCCACTTT.